These 19 T cell receptor beta chains share one sample of origin, sequenced in a study of OX40 agonist ivuxolimab in advanced cancers. Assay: immunoSEQ multiplex PCR; the TCRdb copy retains only in-frame clones and omits some. The table shows fewer than 90,000 clones, with around nine tenths occurring only once. Sequenced material: CD4+ or CD8+ T cells sorted from blood, taken in a trial of the OX40 agonist ivuxolimab. These receptors were collected from an adult with an advanced solid tumor such as melanoma, head and neck, liver or kidney cancer.

The chain combines TRBV21-1 with TRBJ1-4. TRBV21-1 is designated a pseudogene. The CDR3 is 14 amino acids. CDR3 in amino acids: CASSTRYFYLQLFF. Here the CDR3 DNA reads TGTGCCAGCAGTACGCGGTATTTCTATCTCCAACTGTTTTTT.

The J gene is TRBJ2-1, the V gene TRBV6-5, with 13 nucleotides matching TRBD2. Germline V gene sequence: CDR1 MNHEY, CDR2 SVGAGI. This CDR3 has 14 residues. With 6 bases clipped from V and 5 bases from J, the junction kept 1 base outside the gene matches. CDR3 in DNA: TGTGCCAGCAGGGGACTAGCGGGAAACAATGAGCAGTTCTTC. Translating it yields CASRGLAGNNEQFF.

The chain links TRBV6-1 to TRBJ2-2; 7 bases are shared with TRBD1. This CDR3 has 15 amino acids. Germline assignment: CDR1 MNHNS and CDR2 SASEGT. The trim removed 5 bases at V and 2 bases at J, leaving 5 bases unmatched. CDR3 region: CASSWGQRNTGELFF. As DNA, the CDR3 is TGTGCCAGCAGTTGGGGACAGAGAAACACCGGGGAGCTGTTTTTT.

The V call is TRBV19, the J call TRBJ1-4; D remains ambiguous. Trimming pared 10 bases from V and 0 bases from J, leaving 12 bases between. This CDR3 comprises 14 residues. The germline V gene has CDR1 LNHDA and CDR2 SQIVND (reference sequence). The DNA of the CDR3 is TGTGCCACAAAGTATGGAGCAACTAATGAAAAACTGTTTTTT. Translated: CATKYGATNEKLFF.

The V and J genes are TRBV9 and TRBJ2-1; D could derive from TRBD1 or TRBD2 (6 bases each). This CDR3 region has 15 residues. CDR1 and CDR2 from the germline V gene are SGDLS and YYNGEE. Trimming removed 4 bases at V and 5 bases at J, with 16 bases between. CDR3 in DNA: TGTGCCAGCAGCCCAGGAGGGGGGCGCCACAATGAGCAGTTCTTC. As protein: CASSPGGGRHNEQFF.

The V call is TRBV7-9, the J call TRBJ2-5; maybe TRBD2 (6 bases). The CDR3 loop spans 16 amino acids. With 1 base removed from V and 4 bases from J, the gap between germline ends came to 16 bases. Germline CDR1 reads SEHNR; CDR2 reads FQNEAQ (reference sequence). The CDR3 DNA reads as TGTGCCAGCAGCTTAGGCTACGGGGGTTTCTTAGAGACCCAGTACTTC. It specifies CASSLGYGGFLETQYF.

V is TRBV7-2 and J is TRBJ2-1; possibly TRBD2 for D (6 bases). The V gene's germline CDR1 is SGHTA and CDR2 FQGNSA. The CDR3 loop spans 14 amino acids. V dropped 3 bases and J dropped 7 bases, with 13 bases sitting between them. CDR3 coding DNA: TGTGCCAGCAGCTTTGAGCGGGCATCTAATGAGCAGTTCTTC. It yields the protein CASSFERASNEQFF.

The rearrangement joins TRBV7-8 to TRBJ1-5; D gene unclear. From germline, CDR1 is SGHVS and CDR2 FQNEAQ. The CDR3 is 16 amino acids. Trimming took off 5 bases at V and 0 bases at J, with 14 bases between the two ends. In DNA form, the CDR3 reads TGTGCCAGCAGCCCTCGGGGAGGAGATAGCAATCAGCCCCAGCATTTT. Translated: CASSPRGGDSNQPQHF. Full variable domain (remainder filled in from reference TRBV7-8 and TRBJ1-5): GAGVSQSPRYKVAKRGQDVALRCDPISGHVSLFWYQQALGQGPEFLTYFQNEAQLDKSGLPSDRFFAERPEGSVSTLKIQRTQQEDSAVYLCASSPRGGDSNQPQHFGDGTRLSIL.

This chain links TRBV7-2 with TRBJ2-1; TRBD1 matches at 12 bases. J lost 9 bases, V lost 2 bases, and 8 bases had no gene match. Germline loops: CDR1 SGHTA, CDR2 FQGNSA. The CDR3 has 16 amino acids. The CDR3 loop is CASSLTSGTGGIEQFF. CDR3 nucleotides: TGTGCCAGCAGCTTAACCTCCGGGACAGGGGGCATTGAGCAGTTCTTC. The entire variable domain, with the rest obtained from reference TRBV7-2 and TRBJ2-1, is as follows: GAGVSQSPSNKVTEKGKDVELRCDPISGHTALYWYRQSLGQGLEFLIYFQGNSAPDKSGLPSDRFSAERTGGSVSTLTIQRTQQEDSAVYLCASSLTSGTGGIEQFFGPGTRLTVL.

The chain recombines TRBV6-5 with TRBJ1-2; D gene uncertain. V was pared by 0 bases and J by 4 bases, with 6 bases between. CDR1 and CDR2 from the germline V gene are MNHEY and SVGAGI. This CDR3 region has 13 residues. This chain's CDR3 is CASSYSGTYGYTF. CDR3 in DNA: TGTGCCAGCAGTTACTCGGGTACCTATGGCTACACCTTC.

Written as DNA, the CDR3 is TGTGCCAGCACCTTAGGGGGCCCCAGCTACAATGAGCAGTTCTTC. Protein product: CASTLGGPSYNEQFF. The chain employs TRBV28 and TRBJ2-1; 7 bases agree with TRBD1. Per the germline V gene, CDR1 is MDHEN and CDR2 is SYDVKM. V lost 7 bases and J lost 3; bases outside the gene matches: 9. The CDR3 runs to 15 residues.

The CDR3 reads CASSVEQGYGYTF. DNA for the CDR3: TGTGCCAGCAGCGTTGAACAGGGATATGGCTACACCTTC. The V and J genes are TRBV7-9 and TRBJ1-2; D possibly corresponds to TRBD1 (6 bases). With 5 bases removed from V and 5 bases from J, the gap between germline ends came to 12 bases. CDR3 length equals 13 residues. Germline CDR1 and CDR2: SEHNR and FQNEAQ (reference sequence). The full variable domain, in which reference TRBV7-9 and TRBJ1-2 provide the parts outside the CDR3, is DTGVSQNPRHKITKRGQNVTFRCDPISEHNRLYWYRQTLGQGPEFLTYFQNEAQLEKSRLLSDRFSAERPKGSFSTLEIQRTEQGDSAMYLCASSVEQGYGYTFGSGTRLTVV.

This chain's CDR3 is CASSSTGTGANVLTF. CDR3 DNA sequence: TGTGCCAGTAGTTCCACAGGGACTGGGGCCAACGTCCTGACTTTC. V and J are TRBV19 and TRBJ2-6; tentatively, D is TRBD1 (6 bases). Per the germline V gene, CDR1 is LNHDA and CDR2 is SQIVND (reference sequence). CDR3 size: 15 residues. V lost 5 bases, J lost 2 bases, and 10 bases lay in between.

The CDR3 DNA reads as TGTGCCAGCAGCTTGTCTGGGACCGAAGCTTTCTTT. This codes for CASSLSGTEAFF. The V and J genes are TRBV7-8 and TRBJ1-1, with TRBD1 as a possible D gene (5 bases). This CDR3 has 12 residues. Germline CDR1 SGHVS, CDR2 FQNEAQ. The V and J ends lost 3 bases and 8 bases respectively, with 10 bases between them.

This clone was counted a few times. The J gene is TRBJ2-4, the V gene TRBV6-5, with D possibly TRBD1 on 6 matching bases. The V end was cut by 6 bases, the J end by 1 base, with 13 bases between. CDR3 length equals 15 residues. The germline CDR1 and CDR2 sequences are MNHEY and SVGAGI. The CDR3 spells CASRGTGLAKNIQYF. In nucleotides, the CDR3 is TGTGCCAGCAGGGGTACAGGGCTGGCCAAAAACATTCAGTACTTC.

J is TRBJ1-2 and V is TRBV5-1; D is possibly TRBD1 (5 bases). With 3 bases removed from V and 3 bases from J, the gap between germline ends came to 18 bases. CDR1 SGHRS and CDR2 YFSETQ come from the germline V gene. The CDR3 is 16 amino acids. The CDR3 here is CASSWTGTSRDYGYTF. The CDR3 DNA reads TGCGCCAGCAGCTGGACCGGGACTTCCAGGGACTATGGCTACACCTTC.

Written as DNA, the CDR3 is TGTGCCAGCAGCACCCATAGCGGGGGAGTTACCCGCTACAATGAGCAGTTCTTC. Its protein is CASSTHSGGVTRYNEQFF. This chain joins TRBV5-4 and TRBJ2-1; 9 bases line up with TRBD2. Losses at the gene ends were 4 bases for V and 3 bases for J; bases not matched to a gene: 14. Germline V gene sequence: CDR1 SGHNT, CDR2 YYREEE (reference sequence). There are 18 residues in the CDR3.

J is TRBJ1-2 and V is TRBV7-2; no clear D gene. The CDR3 has 12 amino acids. Germline assignment: CDR1 SGHTA and CDR2 FQGNSA. Trimming took off 5 bases at V and 10 bases at J, with 14 bases between the two ends. The CDR3 DNA reads as TGTGCCAGCAGCACAAACGGACTTTACTACACCTTC. Its protein is CASSTNGLYYTF.

The chain is built from TRBV6-1 and TRBJ1-4; D remains unclear. V was clipped by 10 bases and J by 8 bases, with 11 bases between them. The length of the CDR3 is 11 residues. The germline gives CDR1 MNHNS, CDR2 SASEGT. In DNA, the CDR3 is TGTGCCACCGCCTTTGGCGAAAAACTGTTTTTT. Translated, it gives CATAFGEKLFF.